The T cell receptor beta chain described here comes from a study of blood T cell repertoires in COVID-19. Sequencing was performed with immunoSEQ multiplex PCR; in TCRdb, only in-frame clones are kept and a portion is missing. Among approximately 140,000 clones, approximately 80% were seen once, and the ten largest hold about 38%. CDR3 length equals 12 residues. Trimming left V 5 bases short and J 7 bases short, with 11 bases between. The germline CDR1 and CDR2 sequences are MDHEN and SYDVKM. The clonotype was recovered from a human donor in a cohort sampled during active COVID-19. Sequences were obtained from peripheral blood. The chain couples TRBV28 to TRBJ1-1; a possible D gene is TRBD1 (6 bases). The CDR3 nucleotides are TGTGCCAGCAGTGCACAGGGCGTTGAAGCTTTCTTT. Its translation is CASSAQGVEAFF.